Each of the 15 T cell receptor beta chains below was sequenced from the same sample in a study of response to subunit inactivated influenza vaccine. In TCRdb, the RT-PCR reads were re-called with MiXCR into one record per CDR3 protein. The sample contains approximately 700,000 distinct CDR3 sequences, roughly 14% of which appear only once. Sequenced material: PBMCs from blood, taken approximately 12 days after vaccination. All receptors come from a man over 45 who received an inactivated influenza vaccine.

V usage is TRBV30 and J usage is TRBJ2-7; D remains unclear. V gave up 2 bases and J gave up 2 bases, with 7 bases separating them. The CDR3 totals 12 residues. Germline values: CDR1 GTSNPN, CDR2 SVGIG (reference sequence). CDR3 DNA: TGTGCCTGGAGTATCTGGACCTACGAGCAGTACTTC. The encoded protein is CAWSIWTYEQYF.

In its sample, this clonotype was seen a few times. The chain joins TRBV4-3 to TRBJ2-7; D is possibly TRBD1 (6 bases). Trimming left V 0 bases short and J 3 bases short, with 15 bases between. The CDR3 runs 16 residues. CDR1 is LGHNA and CDR2 is YSLEER in the germline V gene. In nucleotides, the CDR3 is TGCGCCAGCAGCCAAGAAGTAGGGCGACAGGACTACGAGCAGTACTTC. Amino acids: CASSQEVGRQDYEQYF.

The gene calls are TRBV7-9 and TRBJ1-3; no clear D. Germline lookup yields CDR1 SEHNR and CDR2 FQNEAQ (reference sequence). V lost 4 bases and J lost 4, with 14 bases in between. This CDR3 region has 15 residues. This CDR3 reads CASSSFREGGNTIYF. The CDR3 DNA reads TGTGCCAGCAGCTCGTTCCGGGAGGGAGGAAACACCATATATTTT.

This clonotype was seen a few times. The chain combines TRBV20-1 with TRBJ1-2; D may be TRBD1 (6 bases). With 4 bases removed from V and 4 bases from J, the gap between germline ends came to 13 bases. Germline assignment: CDR1 DFQATT and CDR2 SNEGSKA (reference sequence). The CDR3 is 13 residues long. CDR3 nucleotide sequence: TGCAGTGCTACTACAGGGTCGGCCTATGGCTACACCTTC. It specifies CSATTGSAYGYTF.

This clonotype has a handful of counts. The chain recombines TRBV6-2 or TRBV6-3 with TRBJ2-3; TRBD1 matches at 7 bases. This CDR3 has 21 residues. After removal of 6 bases from V and 0 bases from J, the junction contained 24 bases not matched to a gene. Germline lookup yields CDR1 MNHEY and CDR2 SVGEGT. CDR3 protein: CASSPGRRDSPTPGSTDTQYF. In nucleotides, the CDR3 is TGTGCCAGCAGCCCTGGCCGCCGGGACAGCCCTACCCCAGGTAGCACAGATACGCAGTATTTT.

This sequence joins TRBV2 and TRBJ2-5; D tentatively fits TRBD1 or TRBD2 (5 bases each). This CDR3 has 18 amino acids. Between the trimmed V and J ends, which lost 7 bases and 4 bases, there was a span of 28 bases. Germline CDR1 reads SNHLY; CDR2 reads FYNNEI. The CDR3 coding sequence is TGTGCCAGCATGGGGACGGATGGGAATATCAATGTAAGAGAGACCCAGTACTTC. Translation gives CASMGTDGNINVRETQYF.

A few counts support this clonotype. The chain joins TRBV2 to TRBJ1-2; no firm D call. The CDR3 contains 13 residues. The V gene's germline CDR1 is SNHLY and CDR2 FYNNEI. V was clipped by 4 bases and J by 4 bases, with 10 bases between them. The CDR3: CASSGRTSYGYTF. The DNA of the CDR3 is TGTGCCAGCAGTGGACGGACGAGCTATGGCTACACCTTC. The variable domain in full, with the rest retrieved from reference TRBV2 and TRBJ1-2, is EPEVTQTPSHQVTQMGQEVILRCVPISNHLYFYWYRQILGQKVEFLVSFYNNEISEKSEIFDDQFSVERPDGSNFTLKIRSTKLEDSAMYFCASSGRTSYGYTFGSGTRLTVV.

In nucleotides, the CDR3 is TGTGCCAGCAGTCCAATCAGGGAAGAGACCCAGTACTTC. It encodes CASSPIREETQYF. This chain connects TRBV6-2 or TRBV6-3 to TRBJ2-5; D may be TRBD1 (5 bases). The CDR3 totals 13 residues. The germline V gene encodes CDR1 MNHEY and CDR2 SVGEGT. V lost 5 bases and J 3 bases, leaving 10 bases between the germline ends.

This clonotype was seen at least ten times. The chain has TRBV3-1 and TRBJ2-1; the D is unclear. This CDR3 is built from 15 residues. Trimming shortened V by 0 bases and J by 0 bases, and 6 bases separated the two germline ends. Germline CDR1 is LGHDT and CDR2 is YNNKEL (reference sequence). The DNA of the CDR3 is TGTGCCAGCAGCCAAGATCCTGGCTCCTACAATGAGCAGTTCTTC. This sequence encodes CASSQDPGSYNEQFF.

In this sample, this clonotype turned up a few times. The rearrangement joins TRBV5-1 to TRBJ1-3; a weak D match, TRBD1 (6 bases). Trimming stripped 4 bases from V and 2 bases from J, with 10 bases between. Germline CDR1 and CDR2: SGHRS and YFSETQ. The CDR3 has 14 amino acids. The chain's CDR3 is CASSIGGTGNTIYF. CDR3 bases: TGCGCCAGCAGCATCGGGGGCACTGGAAACACCATATATTTT.

The rearrangement joins TRBV7-9 to TRBJ2-7, with D maybe TRBD2 (5 bases). Germline-derived CDR1 and CDR2 are SEHNR and FQNEAQ (reference sequence). Between the trimmed V and J ends, which lost 3 bases and 0 bases, there was a span of 12 bases. The CDR3 is 15 residues long. This CDR3 is CASSLSSGSSYEQYF. In DNA form, the CDR3 reads TGTGCCAGCAGCTTGAGTTCGGGGAGCTCCTACGAGCAGTACTTC.

This rearrangement joins TRBV5-1 to TRBJ1-1; D perhaps matches TRBD1 (5 bases). CDR3 length equals 15 residues. The V and J ends lost 3 bases and 0 bases respectively, with 12 bases between them. Per the germline V gene, CDR1 is SGHRS and CDR2 is YFSETQ. The CDR3 nucleotides are TGCGCCAGCAGCTCCCAGGGAATTTTGAACACTGAAGCTTTCTTT. Protein: CASSSQGILNTEAFF. Drawing the rest from reference TRBV5-1 and TRBJ1-1, the complete variable domain is KAGVTQTPRYLIKTRGQQVTLSCSPISGHRSVSWYQQTPGQGLQFLFEYFSETQRNKGNFPGRFSGRQFSNSRSEMNVSTLELGDSALYLCASSSQGILNTEAFFGQGTRLTVV.

This clonotype has only a few counts. The rearrangement uses TRBV24-1 and TRBJ2-3, with TRBD2 identical over 11 bases. The CDR3 has 17 amino acids. V trimming: 4 bases; J trimming: 7 bases; junction bases outside the gene matches: 12. Germline CDR1 reads KGHDR; CDR2 reads SFDVKD. The CDR3 here is CATSDPRTSGSGYTQYF. CDR3 nucleotide sequence: TGTGCCACCAGTGACCCCAGGACTAGCGGGTCCGGTTATACGCAGTATTTT.

This clonotype has just a few counts. The genes are TRBV7-9 and TRBJ1-4, with 7 bases matching TRBD1. CDR3 length equals 17 residues. Germline CDR1 and CDR2: SEHNR and FQNEAQ (reference sequence). The V and J ends lost 4 bases and 4 bases, in that order; junction bases with no gene match: 12. The CDR3 sequence: CASSSTGLGGLNEKLFF. As DNA, the CDR3 is TGTGCCAGCAGCTCGACAGGGTTGGGGGGTCTTAATGAAAAACTGTTTTTT.

This chain connects TRBV7-2 to TRBJ1-4; possible D gene TRBD1, 5 bases. Deletions cut 5 bases from V and 7 bases from J, with 11 bases between. Per germline, CDR1 SGHTA and CDR2 FQGNSA. The CDR3 extends over 13 amino acids. In DNA, the CDR3 is TGTGCCAGCAGCGCGGACCAGGGTGAAAAACTGTTTTTT. Translated, it gives CASSADQGEKLFF.